These 3 T cell receptor beta chains were sequenced from one sample in a study of T cells in Graves' hyperthyroidism and ophthalmopathy. Template material for amplifying TCR beta CDR3 regions consisted of RNA transcripts. With the HTBI primer set, the TCR CDR3 went through a first round of RT-PCR. TCRdb reanalysed the multiplex PCR reads using MiXCR and keeps one entry per CDR3 protein. The sample includes roughly 750,000 distinct CDR3 sequences, over 15% seen only once; the top ten take 8.4%. The sample consisted of blood. All receptors derive from a young man with Graves' hyperthyroidism.

This clonotype came up a few times. The genes are TRBV3-1 and TRBJ1-2; the D gene is possibly TRBD1 (6 bases). Per the germline V gene, CDR1 is LGHDT and CDR2 is YNNKEL (reference sequence). V was clipped by 4 bases and J by 5 bases, with 11 bases between them. There are 13 residues in the CDR3. CDR3 protein: CASSPGRGYGYTF. Here the CDR3 DNA reads TGTGCCAGCAGCCCAGGCAGGGGATATGGCTACACCTTC.

As for this clonotype: It may be a read error: a sequence one base away is much more abundant. The chain couples TRBV27 to TRBJ2-1; D unresolved. The germline V and J ends were trimmed by 4 bases and 8 bases, with 12 bases remaining between them. The germline gives CDR1 MNHEY, CDR2 SMNVEV (reference sequence). CDR3 length equals 13 residues. The CDR3 here is CASSSRTWDEQFF. The CDR3, as DNA: TGTGCCAGCAGTTCGCGGACCTGGGATGAGCAGTTCTTC.

In this sample, this clonotype turned up many times. The rearrangement uses TRBV28 and TRBJ2-2; 10 nucleotides align to TRBD1. CDR1 and CDR2 from the germline V gene are MDHEN and SYDVKM. CDR3 size: 15 residues. With 4 bases clipped from V and 5 bases from J, the junction kept 4 bases outside the gene matches. The CDR3 DNA reads TGTGCCAGCAGTTCGCCGGGACAGGGGACCGGGGAGCTGTTTTTT. This encodes CASSSPGQGTGELFF.